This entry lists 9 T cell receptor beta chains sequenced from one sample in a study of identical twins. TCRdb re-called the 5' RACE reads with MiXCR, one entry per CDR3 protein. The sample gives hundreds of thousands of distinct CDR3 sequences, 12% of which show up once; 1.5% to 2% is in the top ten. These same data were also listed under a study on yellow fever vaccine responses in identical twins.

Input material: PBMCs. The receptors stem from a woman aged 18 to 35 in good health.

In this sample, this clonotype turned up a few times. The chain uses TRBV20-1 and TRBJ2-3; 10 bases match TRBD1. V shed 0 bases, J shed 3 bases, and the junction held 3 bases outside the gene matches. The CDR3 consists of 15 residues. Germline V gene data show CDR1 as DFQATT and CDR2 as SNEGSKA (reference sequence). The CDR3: CSARDRDRGTDTQYF. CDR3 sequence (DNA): TGCAGTGCTAGAGACCGGGACAGGGGAACAGATACGCAGTATTTT.

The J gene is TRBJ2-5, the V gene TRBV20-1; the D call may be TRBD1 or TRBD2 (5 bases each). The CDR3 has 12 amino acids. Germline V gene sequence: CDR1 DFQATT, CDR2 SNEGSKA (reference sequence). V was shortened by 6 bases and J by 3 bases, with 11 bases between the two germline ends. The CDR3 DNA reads TGCAGTGCCTCGCAGGGAGAAGAGACCCAGTACTTC. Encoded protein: CSASQGEETQYF.

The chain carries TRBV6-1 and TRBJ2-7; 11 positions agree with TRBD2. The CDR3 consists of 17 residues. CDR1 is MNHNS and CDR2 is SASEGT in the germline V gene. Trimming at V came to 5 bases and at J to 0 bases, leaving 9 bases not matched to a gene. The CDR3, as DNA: TGTGCCAGCAGTCCGACTAGCGGGAATCCGGGCTCCTACGAGCAGTACTTC. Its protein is CASSPTSGNPGSYEQYF.

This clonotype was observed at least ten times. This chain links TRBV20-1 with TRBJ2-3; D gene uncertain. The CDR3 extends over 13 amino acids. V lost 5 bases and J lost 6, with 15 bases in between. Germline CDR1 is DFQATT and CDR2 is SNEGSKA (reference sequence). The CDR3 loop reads CSAFTYKGDTQYF. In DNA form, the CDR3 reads TGCAGTGCTTTTACTTACAAGGGTGATACGCAGTATTTT.

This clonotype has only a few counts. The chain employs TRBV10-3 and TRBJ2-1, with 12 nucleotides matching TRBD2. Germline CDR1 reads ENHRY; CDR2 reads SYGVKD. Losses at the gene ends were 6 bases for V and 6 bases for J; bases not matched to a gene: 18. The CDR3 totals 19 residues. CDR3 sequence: CAISGQTSGSYWGTNEQFF. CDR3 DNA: TGTGCCATCAGCGGTCAGACTAGCGGGAGTTATTGGGGGACCAATGAGCAGTTCTTC.

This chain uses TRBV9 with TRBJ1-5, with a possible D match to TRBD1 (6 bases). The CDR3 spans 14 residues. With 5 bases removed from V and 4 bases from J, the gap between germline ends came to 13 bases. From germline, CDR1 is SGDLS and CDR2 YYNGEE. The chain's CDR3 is CASSPAGVNQPQHF. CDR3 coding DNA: TGTGCCAGCAGTCCCGCAGGGGTAAATCAGCCCCAGCATTTT.

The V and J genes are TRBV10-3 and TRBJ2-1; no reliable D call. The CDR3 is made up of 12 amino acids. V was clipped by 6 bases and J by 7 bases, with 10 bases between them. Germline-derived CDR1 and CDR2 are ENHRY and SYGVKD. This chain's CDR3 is CAISKTKNEQFF. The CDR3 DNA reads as TGTGCCATCAGCAAGACAAAGAATGAGCAGTTCTTC.

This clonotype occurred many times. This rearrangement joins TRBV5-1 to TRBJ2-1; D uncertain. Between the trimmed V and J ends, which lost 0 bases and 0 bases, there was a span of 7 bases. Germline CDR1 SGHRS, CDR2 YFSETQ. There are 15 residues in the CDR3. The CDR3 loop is CASSLEGNSYNEQFF. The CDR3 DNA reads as TGCGCCAGCAGCTTGGAAGGGAACTCCTACAATGAGCAGTTCTTC.

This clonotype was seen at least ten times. The CDR3 protein is CATRTSGSWETQYF. In DNA form, the CDR3 reads TGTGCCACCCGGACTAGCGGGAGCTGGGAGACCCAGTACTTC. The chain uses TRBV10-3 and TRBJ2-5; 13 bases align to TRBD2. The CDR3 spans 14 residues. The V segment lost 10 bases and the J segment 5 bases; nucleotides outside the gene matches: 7. Per the germline V gene, CDR1 is ENHRY and CDR2 is SYGVKD.